Listed below are T cell receptor beta chains from one sample, sequenced in a study of T cell responses to AZD1222 COVID-19 vaccine. The protocol was immunoSEQ multiplex PCR, while the TCRdb copy is restricted to in-frame clones and leaves out a portion. The sample holds tens of thousands of clones, roughly nine tenths seen once. The sample was peripheral blood, taken on day 0 of AZD1222 vaccination. Every receptor here comes from an adult in good health. Both conserved end residues are trimmed from each CDR3.

v_gene	j_gene	CDR3aa
TRBV11-2	TRBJ2-6	ASSLDWAGANVLT
TRBV18	TRBJ1-2	ASSPMMLADRASYGYT
TRBV11-2	TRBJ2-7	ASSSPGTGSYEQY
TRBV4-1	TRBJ1-2	ASSQTRDRDGQLRGYT
TRBV5-5	TRBJ1-1	ASSLGQVNTEAF
TRBV18	TRBJ2-4	ASSPKGQSGQNIQY
TRBV11-3	TRBJ2-7	ASSLGPGGGYEQY
TRBV9	TRBJ2-1	ASSVDDGLEQF
TRBV5-1	TRBJ1-3	ASSLGQLARIGNTIY
TRBV21-1	TRBJ1-5	ASSNGPIH
TRBV5-4	TRBJ2-5	ASSVGLETQY
TRBV7-9	TRBJ1-2	ASSLASNYGYT
TRBV5-1	TRBJ2-2	ASSLETGVSGELF
TRBV3-1/TRBV3-2	TRBJ2-3	ASSPPTSGRGGDTQY
TRBV28	TRBJ1-4	ASSLFEDFSVAELF
TRBV12-3/TRBV12-4	TRBJ1-3	ATRQASGNTIY
TRBV4-1	TRBJ1-6	ASSQGGTGSPLH
TRBV4-1	TRBJ1-1	ASRRTGDTEAF
TRBV7-3	TRBJ1-2	ASSSGTPGRGYT